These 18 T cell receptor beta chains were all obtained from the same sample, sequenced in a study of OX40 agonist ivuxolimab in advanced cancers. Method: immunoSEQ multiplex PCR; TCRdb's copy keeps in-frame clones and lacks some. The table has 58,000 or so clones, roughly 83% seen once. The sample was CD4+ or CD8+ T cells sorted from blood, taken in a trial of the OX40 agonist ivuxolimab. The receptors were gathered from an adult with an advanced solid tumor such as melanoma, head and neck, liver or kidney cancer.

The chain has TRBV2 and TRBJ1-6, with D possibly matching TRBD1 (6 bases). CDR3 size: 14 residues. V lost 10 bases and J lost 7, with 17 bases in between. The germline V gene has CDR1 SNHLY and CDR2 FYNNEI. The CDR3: CATRNVGGNSPLHF. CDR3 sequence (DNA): TGTGCCACGCGAAATGTAGGGGGAAATTCACCCCTCCACTTT.

The CDR3 DNA follows: TGTGCCAGCTCCCCCGGAGACAGGCATCAGCCCCAGCATTTT. Its protein product is CASSPGDRHQPQHF. The V gene is TRBV6-5, the J gene TRBJ1-5, with D possibly matching TRBD1 (6 bases). The CDR3 contains 14 residues. Germline V gene lookup returns CDR1 MNHEY and CDR2 SVGAGI. The V end lost 8 bases, the J end lost 5 bases, and 16 bases lay between the germline ends.

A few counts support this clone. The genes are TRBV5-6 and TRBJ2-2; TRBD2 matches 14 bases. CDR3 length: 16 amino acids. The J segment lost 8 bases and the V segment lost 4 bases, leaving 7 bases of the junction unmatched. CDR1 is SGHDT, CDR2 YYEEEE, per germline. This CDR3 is CASSPSTSGGAGELFF. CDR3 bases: TGTGCCAGCAGCCCGTCGACTAGCGGGGGGGCTGGGGAGCTGTTTTTT.

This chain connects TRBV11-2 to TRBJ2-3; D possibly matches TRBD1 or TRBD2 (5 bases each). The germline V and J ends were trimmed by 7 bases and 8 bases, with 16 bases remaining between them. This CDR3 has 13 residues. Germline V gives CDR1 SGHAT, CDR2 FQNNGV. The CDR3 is CASKGQPGGTQYF. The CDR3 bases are TGTGCCAGCAAAGGACAACCTGGAGGTACGCAGTATTTT.

In nucleotides, the CDR3 is TGTGCCAGCAGCTTAACAGGACAGGGTTTGACTGAAGCTTTCTTT. Translating it yields CASSLTGQGLTEAFF. V is TRBV7-2 and J is TRBJ1-1; 8 bases line up with TRBD1. CDR1 and CDR2 (germline): SGHTA, FQGNSA. V shed 2 bases and J 5 bases; nucleotides not matched to a gene: 7. The CDR3 length is 15 residues.

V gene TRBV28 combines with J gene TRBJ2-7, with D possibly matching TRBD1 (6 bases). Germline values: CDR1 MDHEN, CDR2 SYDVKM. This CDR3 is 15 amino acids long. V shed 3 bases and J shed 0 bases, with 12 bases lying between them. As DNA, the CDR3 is TGTGCCAGCAGTTTTGGGGGCACCCCCTCCTACGAGCAGTACTTC. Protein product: CASSFGGTPSYEQYF.

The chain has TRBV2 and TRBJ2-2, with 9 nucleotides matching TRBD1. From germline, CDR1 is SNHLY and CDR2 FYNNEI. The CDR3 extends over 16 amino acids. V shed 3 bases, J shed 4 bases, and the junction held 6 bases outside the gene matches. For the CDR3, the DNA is TGTGCCAGCAGTGATGGGACAGGGCGCGTCACCGGGGAGCTGTTTTTT. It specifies CASSDGTGRVTGELFF.

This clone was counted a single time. The DNA of the CDR3 is TGTGCCAGCTCACCAAGAGCGGGGGGGCCCCCCCTATCGCAGTATTTT. Protein: CASSPRAGGPPLSQYF. This sequence joins TRBV18 and TRBJ2-3; TRBD2 matches 10 bases. V gave up 2 bases and J gave up 10 bases; unmatched junction bases: 12. This CDR3 is built from 16 residues. Per the germline V gene, CDR1 is KGHSH and CDR2 is LQKENI. The complete variable domain, with remaining parts taken from reference TRBV18 and TRBJ2-3, reads NAGVMQNPRHLVRRRGQEARLRCSPMKGHSHVYWYRQLPEEGLKFMVYLQKENIIDESGMPKERFSAEFPKEGPSILRIQQVVRGDSAAYFCASSPRAGGPPLSQYFGPGTRLTVL.

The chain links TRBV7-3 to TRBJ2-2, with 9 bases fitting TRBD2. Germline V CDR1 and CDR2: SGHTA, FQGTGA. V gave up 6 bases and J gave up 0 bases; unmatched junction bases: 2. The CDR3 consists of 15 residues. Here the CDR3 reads CASRRLAANTGELFF. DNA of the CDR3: TGTGCCAGCAGGAGACTAGCGGCGAACACCGGGGAGCTGTTTTTT.

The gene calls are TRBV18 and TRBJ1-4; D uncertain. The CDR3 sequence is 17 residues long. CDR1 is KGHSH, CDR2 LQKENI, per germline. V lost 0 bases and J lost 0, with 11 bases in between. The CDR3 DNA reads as TGTGCCAGCTCACCACCGGTTGCGGGGACAACTAATGAAAAACTGTTTTTT. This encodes CASSPPVAGTTNEKLFF. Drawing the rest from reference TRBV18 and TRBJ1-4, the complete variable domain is NAGVMQNPRHLVRRRGQEARLRCSPMKGHSHVYWYRQLPEEGLKFMVYLQKENIIDESGMPKERFSAEFPKEGPSILRIQQVVRGDSAAYFCASSPPVAGTTNEKLFFGSGTQLSVL.

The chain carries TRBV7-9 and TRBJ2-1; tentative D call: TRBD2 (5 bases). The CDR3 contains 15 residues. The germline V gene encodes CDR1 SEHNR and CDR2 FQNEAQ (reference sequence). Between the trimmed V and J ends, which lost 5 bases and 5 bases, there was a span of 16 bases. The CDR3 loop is CASSGLGGFHNEQFF. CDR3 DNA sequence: TGTGCCAGCAGCGGGTTGGGCGGGTTCCACAATGAGCAGTTCTTC.

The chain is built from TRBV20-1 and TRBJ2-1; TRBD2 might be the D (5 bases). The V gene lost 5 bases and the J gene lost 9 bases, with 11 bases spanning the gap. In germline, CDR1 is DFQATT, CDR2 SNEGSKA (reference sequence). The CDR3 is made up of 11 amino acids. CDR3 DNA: TGCAGTGCTTCCATACGGGGTGAGCAGTTCTTC. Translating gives CSASIRGEQFF.

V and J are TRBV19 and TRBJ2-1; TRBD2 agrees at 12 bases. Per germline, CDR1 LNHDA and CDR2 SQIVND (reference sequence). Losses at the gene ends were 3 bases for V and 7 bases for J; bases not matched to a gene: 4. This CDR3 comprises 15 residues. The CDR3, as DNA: TGTGCCAGTAGTATGCTAGCGGGGGGGGCAAATGAGCAGTTCTTC. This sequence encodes CASSMLAGGANEQFF.

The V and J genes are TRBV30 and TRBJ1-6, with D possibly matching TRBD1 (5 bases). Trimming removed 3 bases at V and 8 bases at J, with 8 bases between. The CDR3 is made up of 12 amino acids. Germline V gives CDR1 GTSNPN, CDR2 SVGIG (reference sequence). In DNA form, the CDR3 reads TGTGCCTGGAGAGGGGAGGATTCACCCCTCCACTTT. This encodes CAWRGEDSPLHF.

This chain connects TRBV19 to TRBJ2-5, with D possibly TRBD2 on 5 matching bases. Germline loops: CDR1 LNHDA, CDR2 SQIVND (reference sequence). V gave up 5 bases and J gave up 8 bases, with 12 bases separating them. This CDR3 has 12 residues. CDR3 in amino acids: CASSPSEGTQYF. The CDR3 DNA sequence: TGTGCCAGTAGTCCGTCCGAGGGAACCCAGTACTTC.

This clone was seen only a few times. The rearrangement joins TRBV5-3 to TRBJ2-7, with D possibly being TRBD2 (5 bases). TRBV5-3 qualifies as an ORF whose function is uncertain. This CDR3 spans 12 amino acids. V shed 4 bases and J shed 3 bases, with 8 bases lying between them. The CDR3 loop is CARSPEGYEQYF. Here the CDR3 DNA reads TGTGCCAGAAGCCCTGAGGGCTACGAGCAGTACTTC.

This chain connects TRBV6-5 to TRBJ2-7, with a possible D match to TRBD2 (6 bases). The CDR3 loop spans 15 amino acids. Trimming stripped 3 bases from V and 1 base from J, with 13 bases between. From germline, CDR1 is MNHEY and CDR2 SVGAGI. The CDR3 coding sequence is TGTGCCAGCAGTTATTCGACTCGGGGGTCCTACGAGCAGTACTTC. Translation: CASSYSTRGSYEQYF.

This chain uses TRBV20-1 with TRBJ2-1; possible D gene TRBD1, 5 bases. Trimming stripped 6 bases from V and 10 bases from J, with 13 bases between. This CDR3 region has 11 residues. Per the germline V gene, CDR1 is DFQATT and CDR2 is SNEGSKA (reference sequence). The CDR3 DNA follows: TGCAGTGCCCAGGGCCTTCGCGAGCAGTTCTTC. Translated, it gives CSAQGLREQFF.